The source of this T cell receptor (beta chain) is a study of blood T cell dynamics during melanoma immunotherapy. Overall study context: First-line therapy was either pembrolizumab or nivolumab with ipilimumab for metastatic melanoma.

Every bulk PBMC sample received the same 350 ng of DNA. Clones were sequenced by immunoSEQ multiplex PCR, and TCRdb holds only the in-frame ones, with some missing. The sample shows 9,500 to 10,000 clones, around 85% of them seen only once. The V gene lost 4 bases and the J gene lost 1 base, with 10 bases spanning the gap. This CDR3 has 15 residues. Germline V gene lookup returns CDR1 SNHLY and CDR2 FYNNEI. As to time point: pre-treatment baseline. Response was assessed by RECIST 1.1 at 12 weeks, except a couple of rapid progressors. Prior systemic cancer therapy, immunosuppressant use and other active malignancies excluded patients.

Material: blood, obtained from a patient treated with checkpoint blockade. This clonotype originated in a human donor with melanoma. The V and J genes are TRBV2 and TRBJ1-4; D call uncertain. The CDR3 nucleotides are TGTGCCAGCAGTGTGGAGCGAGTAACTAATGAAAAACTGTTTTTT. Amino acid sequence: CASSVERVTNEKLFF.